This T cell receptor (beta chain) was sequenced during a study of OX40 agonist ivuxolimab in advanced cancers. Trimming removed 6 bases at V and 4 bases at J, with 18 bases between. There are 15 residues in the CDR3. Germline CDR1 is MGHRA and CDR2 is YSYEKL. Assay: immunoSEQ multiplex PCR; the TCRdb copy retains only in-frame clones and omits some. In the table there are 50,000 to 70,000 clones, 80% to 90% of which are singletons. This receptor was identified in an adult with an advanced solid tumor such as melanoma, head and neck, liver or kidney cancer. This chain connects TRBV4-1 to TRBJ1-2, with D possibly matching TRBD1 (5 bases). Sequencing used CD4+ or CD8+ T cells sorted from blood, obtained in a trial of the OX40 agonist ivuxolimab. CDR3 loop: CASSLTDPRIYGYTF. The CDR3 nucleotides read TGCGCCAGCAGTCTGACAGATCCCAGAATCTATGGCTACACCTTC.